Described below is a single T cell receptor beta chain sequence and its context. Trimming pared 10 bases from V and 6 bases from J, leaving 12 bases between. CDR1 MNHEY and CDR2 SVGAGI come from the germline V gene. This CDR3 has 12 amino acids. As handled by the study authors: Reference gene primers were amplified, and this amplification served to estimate nucleated cell counts. This table comes from immunoSEQ multiplex PCR, and its TCRdb copy is limited to in-frame clones, with some not included. That table furnishes V, J and clone size, whereas the DNA furnished D and trimming. The sample contains about 80,000 clones, about four fifths of which appear only once. This record comes from a study of blood T cell repertoires in COVID-19. Looking at the study overall: The samples span acute and convalescent COVID-19 from the United States, Italy and Spain. T cells, B-cell-depleted T cells, or PBMCs provided the cDNA or gDNA that served as material.

The rearrangement joins TRBV6-5 to TRBJ2-2; D ambiguous. The origin of this receptor is a human donor in a cohort sampled during active COVID-19. The specimen was peripheral blood. The CDR3 is CATRSVPGELFF. The CDR3 DNA reads TGTGCCACCAGGTCTGTTCCCGGGGAGCTGTTTTTT.